This T cell receptor beta chain derives from a study of cytomegalovirus exposure and HLA in healthy donors. V was pared by 8 bases and J by 10 bases, with 12 bases between. Per germline, CDR1 SQVTM and CDR2 ANQGSEA. This CDR3 is built from 10 residues. Whole-study findings and limits: The dataset shows that most TCR sequences were rare, while some public TCRs occurred in many donors. Data from an earlier analysis indicated that most TCR beta V segments were productive either about 87% or about 30% of the time. Excluded: some indistinguishable V segments such as TRBV6-2 and TRBV6-3.

Use of 60 Vbeta and 13 Jbeta primers characterized the PCR. The repertoire was sequenced with immunoSEQ multiplex PCR; TCRdb's copy has only in-frame clones and lacks some. The sample consists of some 190,000 clones, approximately 70% of them appearing once. For this clone: Its antigen is unidentified.

The receptor's source is a woman aged 25 to 45 in good health and CMV-seropositive. V is TRBV29-1 and J is TRBJ2-1; D perhaps matches TRBD2 (5 bases). The sample was PBMCs. The CDR3 here is CSSTPGEQFF. CDR3 bases: TGCAGCTCGACTCCGGGAGAGCAGTTCTTC.